The 5 T cell receptor beta chains below were found in one sample sequenced in a study of Ad26.COV2.S vaccination and SARS-CoV-2 variants (dated by TCRdb to the early 2020s). The intended sense of this specimen's treatment or condition label: roughly 20 received Ad26.COV2.S at low or high dose, single or two shots; roughly five received placebo; per-sample allocation not given. Repertoires of vaccine and placebo recipients were sequenced from samples collected on day 63 after the first injection. The library came from the immunoSEQ multiplex PCR assay. TCRdb mirrors the immuneACCESS table, restricted to in-frame sequences. Some clones are absent from its copies; in checked studies, under half trace to an unresolved V gene, and the reason for the others is unknown. Here the sample has some 400,000 clones; around nine tenths occur a single time. The top ten constitute over 1.5% of the sample. This specimen consisted of peripheral blood, obtained in a trial of Ad26.COV2.S vaccine versus placebo. The source is a person between 18 and 65 years old who received the Ad26.COV2.S COVID-19 vaccine or a placebo.

The chain employs TRBV3-1 (or the pseudogene TRBV3-2) and TRBJ1-2, with 10 positions matching TRBD1. The CDR3 sequence is 20 residues long. Germline trimming cut 0 bases from V and 1 base from J; bases unmatched to any gene: 14. From germline, CDR1 is LGHDT and CDR2 YNNKEL (reference sequence). The CDR3 DNA reads as TGTGCCAGCAGCCAAGAAGGACTCCTTACGGACAGGGGGGTTAACTATGGCTACACCTTC. Translation: CASSQEGLLTDRGVNYGYTF.

The rearrangement links TRBV9 to TRBJ1-1; 9 nucleotides line up with TRBD1. The germline gives CDR1 SGDLS, CDR2 YYNGEE. The length of the CDR3 is 13 residues. V lost 8 bases and J lost 3; bases outside the gene matches: 5. CDR3 sequence reads: CASSGTGHTEAFF. The CDR3 DNA reads TGTGCCAGTTCCGGGACAGGGCACACTGAAGCTTTCTTT. Filled out from reference TRBV9 and TRBJ1-1, the complete variable domain reads DSGVTQTPKHLITATGQRVTLRCSPRSGDLSVYWYQQSLDQGLQFLIQYYNGEERAKGNILERFSAQQFPDLHSELNLSSLELGDSALYFCASSGTGHTEAFFGQGTRLTVV.

The gene calls are TRBV28 and TRBJ2-1; 8 bases are shared with TRBD2. There are 16 residues in the CDR3. Unmatched junction bases numbered 12, after V lost 4 bases and J lost 7 bases. CDR1 and CDR2 (germline): MDHEN, SYDVKM. CDR3: CASSWAEAGVRNEQFF. The CDR3, as DNA: TGTGCCAGCAGTTGGGCCGAAGCGGGAGTTCGGAATGAGCAGTTCTTC.

The rearrangement joins TRBV19 to TRBJ2-7; possibly TRBD2 for D (7 bases). The CDR3 runs 12 residues. V lost 3 bases and J lost 8, with 11 bases in between. In germline, CDR1 is LNHDA, CDR2 SQIVND (reference sequence). The CDR3 loop is CASSMGGDKQYF. CDR3 nucleotides: TGTGCCAGTAGTATGGGGGGGGACAAGCAGTACTTC. Variable domain in full (rest from reference TRBV19 and TRBJ2-7): DGGITQSPKYLFRKEGQNVTLSCEQNLNHDAMYWYRQDPGQGLRLIYYSQIVNDFQKGDIAEGYSVSREKKESFPLTVTSAQKNPTAFYLCASSMGGDKQYFGPGTRLTVT.

The CDR3 nucleotides are TGTGCCAGCAAGGGAGATAACACCGGGGAGCTGTTTTTT. It encodes CASKGDNTGELFF. This chain connects TRBV7-3 to TRBJ2-2; the D gene is possibly TRBD2 (5 bases). Germline lookup yields CDR1 SGHTA and CDR2 FQGTGA. The V and J ends lost 7 bases and 2 bases respectively, with 8 bases between them. CDR3 size: 13 residues.